The 20 T cell receptor beta chains presented below share a single source sample, sequenced in a study of blood T cell repertoires in COVID-19. Produced via immunoSEQ multiplex PCR; TCRdb's table is partial and in-frame only. The top ten hold about 3.1% of the sample, which has roughly 250,000 clones, roughly 88% seen once. Sequences were obtained from PBMCs or T cells enriched from blood (not recorded which). These receptor sequences come from a woman aged 35 to 49 who had been exposed to COVID-19.

This chain connects TRBV27 to TRBJ2-1, with TRBD2 matching 7 bases. CDR3 size: 15 residues. Losses at the gene ends were 5 bases for V and 7 bases for J; bases not matched to a gene: 11. The germline V gene encodes CDR1 MNHEY and CDR2 SMNVEV (reference sequence). CDR3 nucleotide sequence: TGTGCCAGCAGTGGGTTGGGACTACTTTTAAATGAGCAGTTCTTC. This translates into CASSGLGLLLNEQFF.

The chain is built from TRBV3-1 (or the pseudogene TRBV3-2) and TRBJ1-3; possible D gene TRBD1, 6 bases. Germline CDR1 reads LGHDT; CDR2 reads YNNKEL (reference sequence). The length of the CDR3 is 13 residues. Trimming stripped 9 bases from V and 2 bases from J, with 11 bases between. The CDR3: CASQPGAGNTIYF. The CDR3 nucleotides read TGTGCCAGTCAACCAGGGGCTGGAAACACCATATATTTT.

About this clone itself: The junction and the germline gene differ at one end; a read error may be behind it. The rearrangement joins TRBV5-1 to TRBJ2-5; 10 nucleotides line up with TRBD1. The V gene's germline CDR1 is SGHRS and CDR2 YFSETQ. The CDR3 loop spans 16 amino acids. CDR3 nucleotide sequence: TGTGCCAGCAGCTTGGTTTGGACAGGGGGCCAAGAGACCCAGTACTTC. Its protein product is CASSLVWTGGQETQYF.

The chain carries TRBV6-6 and TRBJ1-5; D possibly corresponds to TRBD1 (6 bases). The CDR3 consists of 15 residues. V was clipped by 0 bases and J by 2 bases, with 8 bases between them. The germline V gene has CDR1 MNHNY and CDR2 SVGAGI (reference sequence). CDR3 sequence (DNA): TGTGCCAGCAGTTACTCGACAGGCCGCAATCAGCCCCAGCATTTT. It translates to CASSYSTGRNQPQHF.

The chain couples TRBV6-5 to TRBJ1-1, with D perhaps matching TRBD1 (6 bases). This CDR3 is built from 14 residues. The germline CDR1 and CDR2 sequences are MNHEY and SVGAGI. V was shortened by 0 bases and J by 7 bases, with 12 bases between the two germline ends. The CDR3 bases are TGTGCCAGCAGTTACTCTGAGGGACACAATGAAGCTTTCTTT. It specifies CASSYSEGHNEAFF.

V is TRBV27 and J is TRBJ2-5; 12 bases map to TRBD2. Looked up from germline, CDR1 is MNHEY and CDR2 is SMNVEV (reference sequence). V was pared by 2 bases and J by 3 bases, with 1 base of the junction left unmatched. The length of the CDR3 is 15 residues. CDR3 sequence reads: CASSLRTSGKETQYF. CDR3 in DNA: TGTGCCAGCAGTTTAAGGACTAGCGGGAAAGAGACCCAGTACTTC.

This chain joins TRBV28 and TRBJ1-1, with 7 nucleotides matching TRBD1. Losses at the gene ends were 6 bases for V and 7 bases for J; bases not matched to a gene: 8. The CDR3 totals 13 residues. Germline V gives CDR1 MDHEN, CDR2 SYDVKM. The CDR3, as DNA: TGTGCCAGCAGACGACAGGGAATTGGTGAAGCTTTCTTT. Translated: CASRRQGIGEAFF.

The V call is TRBV7-6, the J call TRBJ1-6; a weak D match, TRBD1 (6 bases). Germline CDR1 reads SGHVS; CDR2 reads FNYEAQ. Trimming stripped 3 bases from V and 0 bases from J, with 12 bases between. The CDR3 is 17 residues long. In DNA, the CDR3 is TGTGCCAGCAGCTTGTACAGGGCAAGCTCCTATAATTCACCCCTCCACTTT. Translated: CASSLYRASSYNSPLHF.

This clone was seen only once. This sequence joins TRBV28 and TRBJ2-3, with 9 bases matching TRBD2. Germline-derived CDR1 and CDR2 are MDHEN and SYDVKM. Trimming took 2 bases from V and 3 from J; bases not matched to a gene: 0. CDR3 length: 14 residues. The CDR3 reads CASSLLAGTDTQYF. DNA for the CDR3: TGTGCCAGCAGTTTACTAGCGGGAACAGATACGCAGTATTTT.

The chain uses TRBV7-9 and TRBJ1-2; tentative D call: TRBD1 (5 bases). Deletions cut 1 base from V and 7 bases from J, with 13 bases between. Per germline, CDR1 SEHNR and CDR2 FQNEAQ (reference sequence). The CDR3 contains 14 residues. CDR3 amino acids: CASSLEGRDSGYTF. CDR3 nucleotides: TGTGCCAGCAGCTTAGAGGGCAGGGACTCTGGCTACACCTTC.

This chain uses TRBV11-3 with TRBJ2-1; 8 nucleotides match TRBD1. V lost 5 bases to trimming and J lost 4 bases; unmatched junction nucleotides: 4. Germline CDR1 SGHNT, CDR2 YENEEA. This CDR3 is built from 14 residues. CDR3 in DNA: TGTGCCAGCAGCCCAGGGGGCAGTTACAATGAGCAGTTCTTC. Protein product: CASSPGGSYNEQFF.

This clone came up once. The chain links TRBV11-2 to TRBJ1-3, with D unclear. Germline V gene data show CDR1 as SGHAT and CDR2 as FQNNGV. The length of the CDR3 is 15 residues. The V gene lost 5 bases and the J gene lost 0 bases, with 11 bases spanning the gap. This CDR3 is CASSLRRDSGNTIYF. Here the CDR3 DNA reads TGTGCCAGCAGCCTTCGACGGGACTCTGGAAACACCATATATTTT.

The chain carries TRBV11-2 and TRBJ1-2; tentative D call: TRBD1 (5 bases). V was trimmed by 3 bases and J by 5 bases, leaving 16 bases between them. This CDR3 is 15 amino acids long. Germline assignment: CDR1 SGHAT and CDR2 FQNNGV. CDR3 in amino acids: CASSFGETGPYGYTF. CDR3 DNA: TGTGCCAGCAGCTTCGGTGAAACAGGACCTTATGGCTACACCTTC.

The chain joins TRBV18 to TRBJ2-3; D uncertain. CDR3 length: 12 residues. The germline V gene encodes CDR1 KGHSH and CDR2 LQKENI. V lost 4 bases to trimming and J lost 6 bases, with 8 bases between them. CDR3 in amino acids: CASSRRVDTQYF. The CDR3 bases are TGTGCCAGCTCACGGAGAGTGGATACGCAGTATTTT.

The chain uses TRBV10-3 and TRBJ2-6; TRBD1 agrees at 7 bases. Looked up from germline, CDR1 is ENHRY and CDR2 is SYGVKD. V shed 9 bases and J 0 bases; nucleotides not matched to a gene: 17. The CDR3 is made up of 19 amino acids. The CDR3 reads CAIQGTASSRISGANVLTF. Written as DNA, the CDR3 is TGTGCCATACAAGGGACAGCAAGCTCCCGCATCTCTGGGGCCAACGTCCTGACTTTC.

This sequence joins TRBV7-8 and TRBJ1-2; D gene ambiguous. Per the germline V gene, CDR1 is SGHVS and CDR2 is FQNEAQ. The CDR3 has 14 amino acids. Deletions cut 4 bases from V and 4 bases from J, with 13 bases between. CDR3 loop: CASSSRLTSYGYTF. In nucleotides, the CDR3 is TGTGCCAGCAGCTCTAGGCTTACCAGCTATGGCTACACCTTC.

This chain connects TRBV27 to TRBJ1-6, with 9 nucleotides matching TRBD1. The CDR3 is 13 amino acids. V shed 8 bases, J shed 5 bases, and the junction held 1 base outside the gene matches. The V gene's germline CDR1 is MNHEY and CDR2 SMNVEV (reference sequence). This CDR3 is CASWDRDNSPLHF. The DNA for the CDR3 is TGTGCCAGCTGGGACAGGGATAATTCACCCCTCCACTTT.

The chain is built from TRBV9 and TRBJ1-1; TRBD1 matches 9 bases. There are 15 residues in the CDR3. Germline values: CDR1 SGDLS, CDR2 YYNGEE. V shed 3 bases and J 4 bases; nucleotides not matched to a gene: 7. The CDR3 region is CASSGRQGEGTEAFF. CDR3 in DNA: TGTGCCAGCAGCGGGCGACAGGGGGAAGGCACTGAAGCTTTCTTT.

The rearrangement uses TRBV28 and TRBJ1-6, with TRBD1 as a possible D gene (5 bases). Germline CDR1 is MDHEN and CDR2 is SYDVKM. Trimming stripped 6 bases from V and 0 bases from J, with 9 bases between. CDR3 size: 15 residues. The CDR3 coding sequence is TGTGCCAGCAGAGGGGAAAGCTCCTATAATTCACCCCTCCACTTT. Amino acid sequence: CASRGESSYNSPLHF.

This clone was seen a single time. This chain connects TRBV6-5 to TRBJ2-2; D unclear. CDR1 is MNHEY, CDR2 SVGAGI, per germline. The length of the CDR3 is 13 residues. V lost 10 bases, J lost 0 bases, and 9 bases lay in between. The CDR3 nucleotides read TGTGCCACCGGAGATACGAACACCGGGGAGCTGTTTTTT. This gives the protein CATGDTNTGELFF.